The 28 T cell receptor beta chains below were found in one sample sequenced in a study of memory CD4+ T cells and cytomegalovirus serostatus. The sort gate was single viable CD3+CD4+CD8-CD45RO+ cells for memory CD4+ T cells. Profiling relied on immunoSEQ multiplex PCR, and the TCRdb table lists in-frame clones only, not all of them. The data contain around 88,000 clones, roughly 80% of them seen just once; the ten biggest clones take up 3.6%. The sequencing input was memory CD4+ T cells from blood. These receptors were collected from an adult in good health and CMV-seropositive.

As concerns this clone: Germline is not matched at one junction end, which may reflect a read error. This same CDR3 is encoded by further DNA sequences in the sample. The chain employs TRBV5-1 and TRBJ2-5, with D uncertain. Germline V gene data show CDR1 as SGHRS and CDR2 as YFSETQ. The CDR3 consists of 11 residues. The CDR3 nucleotides are TGTGCCAGCAGCTTAAGGGAGACCCAGTACTTC. Protein sequence: CASSLRETQYF.

The chain is built from TRBV6-1 and TRBJ2-1, with D tentatively TRBD2 (5 bases). The CDR3 has 15 amino acids. The V end lost 3 bases, the J end lost 0 bases, and 9 bases lay between the germline ends. Germline V lookup: CDR1 MNHNS, CDR2 SASEGT. The CDR3 reads CASSDSGYSYNEQFF. The CDR3 DNA reads TGTGCCAGCAGTGACAGCGGATACTCCTACAATGAGCAGTTCTTC.

The chain recombines TRBV7-2 with TRBJ1-4; D remains ambiguous. The CDR3 consists of 14 residues. V gave up 1 base and J gave up 7 bases, with 10 bases separating them. Germline CDR1 is SGHTA and CDR2 is FQGNSA. The CDR3 coding sequence is TGTGCCAGCAGCTTAGGGCCAGAGAGTGAAAAACTGTTTTTT. As protein: CASSLGPESEKLFF.

This clone has more than one count but fewer than ten. This chain joins TRBV2 and TRBJ1-5; the match to TRBD1 covers 11 bases. J lost 6 bases, V lost 4 bases, and 2 bases had no gene match. The CDR3 extends over 14 amino acids. The germline gives CDR1 SNHLY, CDR2 FYNNEI. Here the CDR3 DNA reads TGTGCCAGCAGTGGGACAGGGGGCGGTCAGCCCCAGCATTTT. Translated: CASSGTGGGQPQHF.

The J gene is TRBJ2-7, the V gene TRBV6-5; TRBD1 agrees at 9 bases. The CDR3 extends over 15 amino acids. Germline trimming cut 6 bases from V and 5 bases from J; bases unmatched to any gene: 11. The V gene's germline CDR1 is MNHEY and CDR2 SVGAGI. This CDR3 reads CASSLKQGAINEQYF. In DNA form, the CDR3 reads TGTGCCAGCAGCTTGAAACAGGGGGCGATAAACGAGCAGTACTTC.

The chain uses TRBV9 and TRBJ2-2; 10 bases match TRBD2. Per germline, CDR1 SGDLS and CDR2 YYNGEE. The CDR3 loop spans 18 amino acids. With V trimmed by 3 bases and J by 3 bases, 11 bases remained unmatched. In nucleotides, the CDR3 is TGTGCCAGCAGCGGCCGACTAGCGGGTAAAACGGACACCGGGGAGCTGTTTTTT. Protein: CASSGRLAGKTDTGELFF.

This clone was observed a handful of times. The chain combines TRBV4-3 with TRBJ2-3; 7 positions match TRBD2. CDR1 and CDR2 (germline): LGHNA, YSLEER. The CDR3 is made up of 14 amino acids. V shed 1 base and J 4 bases; nucleotides not matched to a gene: 2. The CDR3 DNA sequence: TGCGCCAGCAGCCAAGTTCTAGCGGCAGATACGCAGTATTTT. Translated, it gives CASSQVLAADTQYF.

V usage is TRBV2 and J usage is TRBJ2-6; D perhaps matches TRBD1 (5 bases). The CDR3 has 16 amino acids. V lost 6 bases, J lost 0 bases, and 12 bases lay in between. Germline-derived CDR1 and CDR2 are SNHLY and FYNNEI. CDR3 amino acids: CASRDIWDSGANVLTF. In nucleotides, the CDR3 is TGTGCCAGCAGGGACATCTGGGACTCTGGGGCCAACGTCCTGACTTTC.

This clone occurred a few times. The V and J genes are TRBV2 and TRBJ1-1; 8 bases are a match to TRBD1. CDR1 and CDR2 from the germline V gene are SNHLY and FYNNEI. This CDR3 has 14 amino acids. V was pared by 7 bases and J by 2 bases, with 6 bases of the junction left unmatched. The CDR3: CASNSGGLNTEAFF. The CDR3 nucleotides read TGTGCCAGCAACTCAGGGGGCCTTAACACTGAAGCTTTCTTT.

The rearrangement uses TRBV4-3 and TRBJ2-7; D call uncertain. Germline V gene sequence: CDR1 LGHNA, CDR2 YSLEER. The CDR3 is 17 amino acids. V was trimmed by 0 bases and J by 0 bases, leaving 15 bases between them. CDR3 residues: CASSQDHRQDFSYEQYF. Here the CDR3 DNA reads TGCGCCAGCAGCCAAGATCATAGGCAGGATTTCTCCTACGAGCAGTACTTC.

This clone was counted a single time. This chain links TRBV19 with TRBJ1-2; possible D gene TRBD1, 5 bases. Trimming pared 3 bases from V and 1 base from J, leaving 9 bases between. The CDR3 spans 14 residues. Germline CDR1 LNHDA, CDR2 SQIVND (reference sequence). The CDR3 nucleotides are TGTGCCAGTAGTATTGGGACGTATAACTATGGCTACACCTTC. Encoded protein: CASSIGTYNYGYTF.

The chain employs TRBV23-1 and TRBJ2-5; D unresolved. TRBV23-1 is an open reading frame, and its role is uncertain. This CDR3 region has 13 residues. The V end was cut by 11 bases, the J end by 1 base, with 14 bases between. The DNA of the CDR3 is TGCGCCGGCAAGGCGCACCCCCAAGAGACCCAGTACTTC. This codes for CAGKAHPQETQYF.

This rearrangement joins TRBV18 to TRBJ2-1; D is perhaps TRBD2 (6 bases). Per germline, CDR1 KGHSH and CDR2 LQKENI. CDR3 length equals 16 residues. V lost 4 bases and J 5 bases, leaving 18 bases between the germline ends. The CDR3 DNA follows: TGTGCCAGCTCACTTCTCCCCGGGAGTCTCGACAATGAGCAGTTCTTC. Protein: CASSLLPGSLDNEQFF.

This clone has only a few counts. The chain is built from TRBV5-1 and TRBJ2-1, with 10 bases fitting TRBD2. J gave up 6 bases and V 1 base, and 10 bases lay outside the gene matches. CDR3 length: 17 amino acids. Per the germline V gene, CDR1 is SGHRS and CDR2 is YFSETQ. DNA for the CDR3: TGCGCCAGCAGCTTGTGGTTGGCTAGCGGGAGCGGCAATGAGCAGTTCTTC. Translated, it gives CASSLWLASGSGNEQFF.

The chain couples TRBV6-4 to TRBJ1-1, with D tentatively TRBD1 (6 bases). The germline V gene has CDR1 MRHNA and CDR2 SNTAGT. The V end lost 3 bases, the J end lost 0 bases, and 8 bases lay between the germline ends. The CDR3 has 14 residues. The CDR3 region is CASSETGLNTEAFF. The DNA of the CDR3 is TGTGCCAGCAGTGAGACAGGATTGAACACTGAAGCTTTCTTT.

This clone was seen only a few times. The rearrangement uses TRBV11-2 and TRBJ2-7, with 8 positions matching TRBD1. There are 14 residues in the CDR3. Germline V gene sequence: CDR1 SGHAT, CDR2 FQNNGV. Unmatched junction bases numbered 10, after V lost 2 bases and J lost 10 bases. The CDR3 loop reads CASSLIGQGGAQYF. The DNA for the CDR3 is TGTGCCAGCAGCTTAATCGGACAGGGTGGCGCACAGTACTTC.

This clone came up once. The gene calls are TRBV11-2 and TRBJ2-7; possibly TRBD1 for D (5 bases). Germline CDR1 and CDR2: SGHAT and FQNNGV. Trimming cost V 4 bases and J 3 bases, with 10 bases left between them. This CDR3 has 13 residues. CDR3 in amino acids: CASSSHDSYEQYF. CDR3 bases: TGTGCCAGCAGCTCGCATGACAGCTACGAGCAGTACTTC.

This chain links TRBV11-3 with TRBJ2-3, with TRBD2 identical over 8 bases. The CDR3 consists of 13 residues. Germline CDR1 is SGHNT and CDR2 is YENEEA. V dropped 5 bases and J dropped 4; count of bases not matched to a gene: 2. This chain's CDR3 is CASSPGGADTQYF. As DNA, the CDR3 is TGTGCCAGCAGCCCGGGAGGGGCAGATACGCAGTATTTT.

This clone was picked up a small number of times. The genes are TRBV5-4 and TRBJ2-4, with a possible D match to TRBD2 (5 bases). The CDR3 consists of 14 residues. CDR1 SGHNT and CDR2 YYREEE come from the germline V gene (reference sequence). The V and J ends lost 4 bases and 1 base respectively, with 9 bases between them. DNA of the CDR3: TGTGCCAGCAGCCCTCCGGGGGCCAAAAACATTCAGTACTTC. This translates into CASSPPGAKNIQYF.

With regard to this clone: Other nucleotide sequences from this sample produce the same CDR3. V and J are TRBV27 and TRBJ2-5, with a tentative D call TRBD1 (5 bases). This CDR3 contains 15 residues. The germline CDR1 and CDR2 sequences are MNHEY and SMNVEV (reference sequence). Trimming took 0 bases from V and 5 from J, leaving 13 bases between them. The CDR3 sequence is CASSLSRQKGETQYF. CDR3 coding DNA: TGTGCCAGCAGTTTATCGCGACAGAAGGGGGAGACCCAGTACTTC.

V usage is TRBV18 and J usage is TRBJ1-1, with a tentative D call TRBD1 (6 bases). This CDR3 spans 16 amino acids. Germline V CDR1 and CDR2: KGHSH, LQKENI. V shed 3 bases and J shed 0 bases, with 14 bases lying between them. The CDR3 nucleotides read TGTGCCAGCTCACCCCCACTCAGGGGACTGAACACTGAAGCTTTCTTT. This sequence encodes CASSPPLRGLNTEAFF.

The rearrangement links TRBV28 to TRBJ2-3; the match to TRBD2 covers 13 bases. V trimming: 6 bases; J trimming: 3 bases; junction bases outside the gene matches: 9. Germline V gene data show CDR1 as MDHEN and CDR2 as SYDVKM. The CDR3 spans 17 residues. The CDR3 loop is CASSAPGTSGKTDTQYF. The CDR3 DNA sequence: TGTGCCAGCAGCGCCCCAGGGACTAGCGGGAAGACAGATACGCAGTATTTT.

The chain couples TRBV5-5 to TRBJ1-2, with D unresolved. CDR1 is SGHKS and CDR2 is YYEKEE in the germline V gene (reference sequence). The V and J ends lost 4 bases and 3 bases respectively, with 10 bases between them. The CDR3 has 13 residues. This chain's CDR3 is CASSPSPDYGYTF. Here the CDR3 DNA reads TGTGCCAGCAGCCCAAGCCCAGACTATGGCTACACCTTC.

The CDR3 DNA follows: TGTGCCAGCAGCGTAGCTACTGGACGGAGGAACACCGGGGAGCTGTTTTTT. Translating gives CASSVATGRRNTGELFF. The J gene is TRBJ2-2, the V gene TRBV9; no definite D call. CDR1 SGDLS and CDR2 YYNGEE come from the germline V gene. V was clipped by 0 bases and J by 1 base, with 13 bases between them. This CDR3 comprises 17 residues. The whole variable domain, remainder taken from reference TRBV9 and TRBJ2-2, is DSGVTQTPKHLITATGQRVTLRCSPRSGDLSVYWYQQSLDQGLQFLIQYYNGEERAKGNILERFSAQQFPDLHSELNLSSLELGDSALYFCASSVATGRRNTGELFFGEGSRLTVL.

V and J are TRBV4-1 and TRBJ1-4; the match to TRBD1 covers 7 bases. The germline V gene encodes CDR1 MGHRA and CDR2 YSYEKL. There are 19 residues in the CDR3. Trimming cost V 5 bases and J 0 bases; bases outside gene matches: 15. CDR3 loop: CASSGQAGSHLATNEKLFF. In DNA, the CDR3 is TGCGCCAGCAGCGGACAGGCGGGGAGCCACCTCGCAACTAATGAAAAACTGTTTTTT.

V and J are TRBV27 and TRBJ1-5; D is unclear. V gave up 5 bases and J gave up 5 bases, with 10 bases separating them. The CDR3 is made up of 13 amino acids. In germline, CDR1 is MNHEY, CDR2 SMNVEV (reference sequence). CDR3 in amino acids: CASSVGIDQPQHF. CDR3 bases: TGTGCCAGCAGTGTAGGTATAGATCAGCCCCAGCATTTT.

The chain joins TRBV7-8 to TRBJ1-5; TRBD1 matches 8 bases. CDR1 is SGHVS and CDR2 is FQNEAQ in the germline V gene. This CDR3 contains 15 residues. V dropped 2 bases and J dropped 7; count of bases not matched to a gene: 7. CDR3 DNA: TGTGCCAGCAGCTTAAGCAGGGGGCTGAGGCAGCCCCAGCATTTT. Amino acid sequence: CASSLSRGLRQPQHF. Complete variable domain (other parts from reference TRBV7-8 and TRBJ1-5): GAGVSQSPRYKVAKRGQDVALRCDPISGHVSLFWYQQALGQGPEFLTYFQNEAQLDKSGLPSDRFFAERPEGSVSTLKIQRTQQEDSAVYLCASSLSRGLRQPQHFGDGTRLSIL.

The rearrangement uses TRBV28 and TRBJ2-1; D is ambiguous. V lost 1 base and J lost 11, with 6 bases in between. This CDR3 spans 11 amino acids. Looked up from germline, CDR1 is MDHEN and CDR2 is SYDVKM. CDR3 sequence (DNA): TGTGCCAGCAGTTTATCGGAAAAGCAGTTCTTC. It encodes CASSLSEKQFF.